A single T cell receptor (beta chain) is shown here with its context. Its antigen specificity is not known. Per-base quality was not reported, and no clone a single base away is much larger than it. Ophthalmopathy patients were characterized by moderately to severely active disease, a Clinical Activity Score of at least 3, a NOSPECS grade of at least 4, and a disease duration under 3 months. Patients with other autoimmune diseases, uncontrolled infections, pregnancy or lactation were excluded. Clinical symptoms, serum thyroxine, TRAb, thyroid ultrasound and orbital computed tomography were used for diagnosis. Ficoll-Paque density gradient centrifugation was used to isolate PBMCs from around 10 ml of fresh peripheral blood. Trizol reagent was used to extract the total RNA, and its quality was then checked on an Agilent 2100 Bioanalyzer. The CDR3 runs 15 amino acids, cysteine and phenylalanine included. The read is trimmed to its CDR3 DNA, 45 bases read in frame from base 1. V sheds 5 bases and J sheds 10 bases, leaving 18 bases between their ends. The germline V gene supplies CDR1 MNHEY and CDR2 SVGAGI.

For repertoire sequencing, the TCR beta CDR3 regions were amplified from RNA transcripts. The first round was an RT-PCR using HTBI primers with the Qiagen OneStep RT-PCR kit, and this first round was followed by a second-round multiplex PCR, then size selection and purification. The libraries underwent paired-end sequencing with 100 bp reads on an Illumina HiSeq2000. For the original study's pipeline: SOAPnuke was used to process the reads, throwing out any read that had adapters, had uncalled bases, had a mean Phred below 15, or lacked an exact constant-primer or identifier match. COPE v1.2.5 was used to merge high-quality paired reads. Each unique nucleotide sequence was treated as a clonotype, and MiTCR v1.1 was used to align the clonotypes to the IMGT TRB V, D and J references. The analysis was limited to V-J combinations with a frequency above 0.0001, which together covered approximately 99% of repertoires. For each V-J combination, a TCR clonal expansion and chaos score was defined as the ratio of F50 clonal expansion to chaos observed in the TCRdist matrix. Welch's t-statistics and random forest were used to narrow the features down to more than 10 V-J combinations, which were then fed into a naive Bayes classifier. The similarity between thyroid and blood repertoires was quantified using the Morisita-Horn index. TCRdb reprocessing: public reads trimmed at Q25 with fastp, clones called with MiXCR, in-frame beta chains kept. Records with the same CDR3 protein are collapsed into one entry carrying the most frequent genes and DNA. For this entry, the V and J calls and clone size follow TCRdb and not the study's own pipeline. The sample data list 230,000 or so distinct CDR3 sequences, and approximately 42% of these were observed just once. Together, the top ten hold more than 45% of the sample.

The data belong to a study of Graves' ophthalmopathy and Graves' hyperthyroidism (dated by TCRdb to the late 2010s). In the study overall: Peripheral blood was collected at initial diagnosis, before any treatment. To explore V-J signatures distinguishing ophthalmopathy from hyperthyroidism, a discovery set of 100 patients (roughly 42 ophthalmopathy, 57 stable hyperthyroidism) was enrolled. Once sampling was done, hyperthyroidism patients were given methimazole at a starting dose of 30 mg daily, while ophthalmopathy patients were given high-dose intravenous methylprednisolone. In total, 135 blood samples were TCR-sequenced: approximately 42 ophthalmopathy, under 80 hyperthyroidism and some 17 hyperthyroidism-to-ophthalmopathy patients. An independent validation cohort comprised 18 to 20 hyperthyroidism patients and roughly 15 patients who later progressed from hyperthyroidism to ophthalmopathy. The study used signatures of the TCR beta repertoire to tell Graves' ophthalmopathy apart from Graves' hyperthyroidism and to predict which patients would progress to ophthalmopathy. In a handful of hyperthyroidism patients, the T-cell repertoire of thyroid tissue was compared with the T-cell repertoire of blood. General findings and caveats noted by the study authors: In cross-validation, the 13-signature model distinguished ophthalmopathy from stable hyperthyroidism with almost 90% sensitivity and about 84% specificity, and in the test set the corresponding values were roughly 80% and 76%. Sample size was not statistically predetermined, and group allocation was not concealed from the investigators. In validation, the model predicted ophthalmopathy progression with roughly 68% sensitivity and around 72% specificity; some twelve predicted patients were CT-confirmed with GO in a median of around 6 months. Among expanded thyroid clonotypes with frequency above 0.001, most also showed up in blood, which suggests that blood repertoires may reflect the thyroid immune response.

This sequence was found in an adult man with Graves' ophthalmopathy. The rearrangement combines TRBV6-5 with TRBJ1-6; a tentative D match to TRBD1 spans 5 bases. The specimen sequenced was peripheral blood. The DNA sequence is given as TGTGCCAGCAGTAGTGACAGTAGGCCCTCGTCACCCCTCCACTTT. Its coded protein is CASSSDSRPSSPLHF.